This entry lists 13 T cell receptor beta chains sequenced from one sample in a study of T cells expressing NK-cell markers. TCRdb reanalyzed the 5' RACE reads and collapses them to one entry per CDR3 protein, without DNA. With about 380,000 distinct CDR3 sequences in the sample, the ten largest clones hold around 4.9%. The sequencing sample was made of blood T cells: a sorted CD56 or NKG2C T cell subset, CD4+ or CD8+ T cells, or bulk PBMC T cells (not recorded which). These receptors all stem from a man aged 18-70 years in good health.

V usage is TRBV9 and J usage is TRBJ2-3; TCRdb reports TRBD1, a call that lacks DNA to check it against. Looked up from germline, CDR1 is SGDLS and CDR2 is YYNGEE. This CDR3 contains 16 residues. CDR3 protein: CASSHRGLKKEDTQYF.

The chain uses TRBV3-1 and TRBJ2-7; TCRdb selects TRBD1, and the lack of DNA leaves this call unchecked. The germline V gene has CDR1 LGHDT and CDR2 YNNKEL (reference sequence). There are 14 residues in the CDR3. The CDR3 spells CASSHSDRTYEQYF.

The J gene is TRBJ2-3, the V gene TRBV5-6. The germline V gene encodes CDR1 SGHDT and CDR2 YYEEEE. This CDR3 is built from 13 residues. Here the CDR3 reads CASSLRFTDTQYF.

The chain employs TRBV24-1 and TRBJ1-2; TCRdb selects TRBD1, and the lack of DNA leaves this call unchecked. The germline CDR1 and CDR2 sequences are KGHDR and SFDVKD. The CDR3 is 15 amino acids. CDR3 amino acids: CATSGGGAGSYGYTF.

The chain employs TRBV10-2 and TRBJ2-5. CDR3 size: 13 residues. CDR1 and CDR2 from the germline V gene are WSHSY and SAAADI. The CDR3 region is CASSESGRETQYF.

The J gene is TRBJ1-6, the V gene TRBV28; the TCRdb D gene call, TRBD1, has no DNA to confirm it. The CDR3 runs 14 residues. Germline CDR1 reads MDHEN; CDR2 reads SYDVKM. CDR3 sequence reads: CASSLGQFNSPLHF.

The chain uses TRBV20-1 and TRBJ2-7; without DNA, the TCRdb call of TRBD2 cannot be checked. Germline-derived CDR1 and CDR2 are DFQATT and SNEGSKA (reference sequence). The length of the CDR3 is 14 residues. CDR3 protein: CSVVSLLAGWEQYF.

The chain employs TRBV18 and TRBJ2-4; TCRdb lists TRBD1, though no DNA is available to test this call. CDR1 is KGHSH, CDR2 LQKENI, per germline. This CDR3 contains 15 residues. CDR3: CASSRGQAGENIQYF. The full variable domain, with the rest looked up from reference TRBV18 and TRBJ2-4, is NAGVMQNPRHLVRRRGQEARLRCSPMKGHSHVYWYRQLPEEGLKFMVYLQKENIIDESGMPKERFSAEFPKEGPSILRIQQVVRGDSAAYFCASSRGQAGENIQYFGAGTRLSVL.

This sequence joins TRBV29-1 and TRBJ1-1; TCRdb reports TRBD1, a call that lacks DNA to check it against. This CDR3 is 19 amino acids long. Looked up from germline, CDR1 is SQVTM and CDR2 is ANQGSEA. The CDR3 loop reads CSVEIRWAGGGGMNTEAFF.

V usage is TRBV20-1 and J usage is TRBJ2-6; TCRdb names TRBD1, which stays unverified in the absence of DNA. The germline V gene encodes CDR1 DFQATT and CDR2 SNEGSKA (reference sequence). This CDR3 spans 13 amino acids. CDR3 in amino acids: CSATGGATNVLTF.

V is TRBV3-1 and J is TRBJ1-6; TCRdb's D call, TRBD1, is unchecked because there is no DNA. The CDR3 is 15 amino acids. Per germline, CDR1 LGHDT and CDR2 YNNKEL (reference sequence). CDR3 region: CASSRHTGTGAPLHF.

The chain carries TRBV12-3 or TRBV12-4 and TRBJ2-2; TCRdb's D call, TRBD1, is unchecked because there is no DNA. The CDR3 length is 15 residues. The CDR3 is CASTNDGTVGGELFF.

The V call is TRBV6-1, the J call TRBJ2-1; the D call of TRBD2 rests on TCRdb alone, since no DNA is present to check it. CDR1 and CDR2 from the germline V gene are MNHNS and SASEGT. CDR3 length equals 15 residues. CDR3 sequence reads: CASATPASGNNEQFF.